What follows are 10 T cell receptor beta chains derived from one specimen sequenced in a study of regulatory T cells in long-lasting Graves disease. Time point: newly diagnosed GD, antithyroid drugs for less than 3 months. Making the TCR library involved RNA that had been extracted from PBMCs. With iRepertoire HTBI primers and Arm-PCR of CDR3 regions, TCR beta libraries were built. MiXCR was run by TCRdb on the multiplex PCR reads, yielding one entry per CDR3 protein. Of a few hundred thousand distinct CDR3 sequences in the sample, 18% were seen once. This sample was also put to use in a study of T cells in Graves' hyperthyroidism and ophthalmopathy.

The starting material was peripheral blood mononuclear cells (PBMCs), obtained at new diagnosis, from a patient treated with antithyroid drugs. All receptors come from a woman between 25 and 40 years old with Graves disease.

This clonotype was seen ten or more times. The chain employs TRBV20-1 and TRBJ1-5; 8 positions agree with TRBD1. The germline V gene encodes CDR1 DFQATT and CDR2 SNEGSKA (reference sequence). The CDR3 runs to 16 residues. Trimming removed 3 bases from V and 5 bases from J; junction bases left unmatched: 12. DNA of the CDR3: TGCAGTGCTAGGGACACTGGGACAGGCGCCTATCAGCCCCAGCATTTT. Amino acid sequence: CSARDTGTGAYQPQHF.

This clonotype came up many times. The rearrangement uses TRBV5-1 and TRBJ2-1; 7 bases fit TRBD2. V lost 2 bases to trimming and J lost 0 bases; unmatched junction nucleotides: 8. The CDR3 spans 17 residues. Germline loops: CDR1 SGHRS, CDR2 YFSETQ. CDR3 sequence (DNA): TGCGCCAGCAGCTTCCCCGGGGGGTTTAGCTCCTACAATGAGCAGTTCTTC. Residues: CASSFPGGFSSYNEQFF.

This clonotype was detected ten times or more. The CDR3 here is CASSDPGSFWGTEAFF. CDR3 nucleotides: TGTGCCAGCTCTGACCCTGGTAGTTTCTGGGGGACTGAAGCTTTCTTT. This chain links TRBV18 with TRBJ1-1; maybe TRBD1 (5 bases). Germline CDR1 reads KGHSH; CDR2 reads LQKENI. The CDR3 is made up of 16 amino acids. Trimming removed 6 bases at V and 5 bases at J, with 22 bases between.

This clonotype was seen repeatedly, ten times or more. CDR3 sequence: CASSFAEAGELFF. The CDR3 DNA reads TGCGCCAGCAGCTTCGCAGAGGCCGGGGAGCTGTTTTTT. J is TRBJ2-2 and V is TRBV5-1; no definite D call. Germline CDR1 SGHRS, CDR2 YFSETQ. There are 13 residues in the CDR3. Trimming removed 2 bases at V and 6 bases at J, with 8 bases between.

This clonotype was observed at least ten times. The gene calls are TRBV11-2 and TRBJ2-5; 9 positions match TRBD1. Germline V CDR1 and CDR2: SGHAT, FQNNGV. The trim removed 4 bases at V and 4 bases at J, leaving 10 bases unmatched. The CDR3 totals 16 residues. CDR3: CASSYPGQGVGETQYF. DNA of the CDR3: TGTGCCAGCAGCTACCCGGGACAGGGAGTAGGAGAGACCCAGTACTTC.

This clonotype was seen at least ten times. V and J are TRBV12-3 or TRBV12-4 and TRBJ2-7; the D gene is possibly TRBD2 (7 bases). CDR3 size: 13 residues. V shed 6 bases and J shed 7 bases, with 16 bases lying between them. DNA of the CDR3: TGTGCCAGCAGGGGGGAGGGGGGTCGGGAGCAGTACTTC. Translation gives CASRGEGGREQYF.

This clonotype has ten or more counts. The rearrangement links TRBV3-1 to TRBJ1-4; 8 nucleotides line up with TRBD1. The CDR3 runs to 15 residues. The germline CDR1 and CDR2 sequences are LGHDT and YNNKEL (reference sequence). The V gene end was trimmed by 5 bases and the J gene end by 7 bases; junction bases not matched to a gene: 9. The CDR3 loop is CASSKLQGGSEKLFF. CDR3 nucleotide sequence: TGTGCCAGCAGCAAACTACAGGGGGGGAGTGAAAAACTGTTTTTT.

This clonotype was found many times. CDR3 in amino acids: CASSKPSGGPQETQYF. CDR3 bases: TGTGCCAGCAGCAAACCTAGCGGGGGGCCACAAGAGACCCAGTACTTC. V gene TRBV7-8 combines with J gene TRBJ2-5, with 11 bases fitting TRBD2. The CDR3 has 16 residues. V gave up 5 bases and J gave up 2 bases; unmatched junction bases: 7. Germline values: CDR1 SGHVS, CDR2 FQNEAQ. Variable domain in full (rest from reference TRBV7-8 and TRBJ2-5): GAGVSQSPRYKVAKRGQDVALRCDPISGHVSLFWYQQALGQGPEFLTYFQNEAQLDKSGLPSDRFFAERPEGSVSTLKIQRTQQEDSAVYLCASSKPSGGPQETQYFGPGTRLLVL.

There are many counts of this clonotype. The chain joins TRBV6-9 to TRBJ1-1; D is perhaps TRBD1 (6 bases). The CDR3 contains 15 residues. Looked up from germline, CDR1 is MNHGY and CDR2 is SVAAGI. Trimming took off 3 bases at V and 1 base at J, with 12 bases between the two ends. The CDR3 DNA follows: TGTGCCAGCAGTTACTCCACCAGGGGGAACACTGAAGCTTTCTTT. It encodes CASSYSTRGNTEAFF.

V usage is TRBV18 and J usage is TRBJ2-1; the D gene is possibly TRBD1 (6 bases). The CDR3 has 13 amino acids. Germline V gene data show CDR1 as KGHSH and CDR2 as LQKENI. V lost 6 bases, J lost 7 bases, and 13 bases lay in between. The CDR3 is CASSPGQRNEQFF. The CDR3 bases are TGTGCCAGCTCGCCAGGACAGAGAAATGAGCAGTTCTTC. The variable domain in full, with the rest retrieved from reference TRBV18 and TRBJ2-1, is NAGVMQNPRHLVRRRGQEARLRCSPMKGHSHVYWYRQLPEEGLKFMVYLQKENIIDESGMPKERFSAEFPKEGPSILRIQQVVRGDSAAYFCASSPGQRNEQFFGPGTRLTVL.